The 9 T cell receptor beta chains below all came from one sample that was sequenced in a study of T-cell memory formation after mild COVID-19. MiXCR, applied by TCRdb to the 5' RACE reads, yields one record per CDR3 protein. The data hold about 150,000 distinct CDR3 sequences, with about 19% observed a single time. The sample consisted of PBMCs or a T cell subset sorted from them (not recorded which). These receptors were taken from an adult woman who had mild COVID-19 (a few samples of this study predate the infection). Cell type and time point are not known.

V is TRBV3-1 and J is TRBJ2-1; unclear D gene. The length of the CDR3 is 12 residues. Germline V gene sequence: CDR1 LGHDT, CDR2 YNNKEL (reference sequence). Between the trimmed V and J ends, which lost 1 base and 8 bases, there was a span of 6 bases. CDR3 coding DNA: TGTGCCAGCAGCCAAGTAGCCCATGAGCAGTTCTTC. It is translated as CASSQVAHEQFF.

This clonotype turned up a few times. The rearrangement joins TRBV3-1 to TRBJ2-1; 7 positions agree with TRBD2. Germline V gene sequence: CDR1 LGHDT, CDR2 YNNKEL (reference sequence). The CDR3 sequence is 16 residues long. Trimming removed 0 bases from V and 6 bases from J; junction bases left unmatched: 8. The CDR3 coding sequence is TGTGCCAGCAGCCAAGATCGGGGGGAGGGACGCAATGAGCAGTTCTTC. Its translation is CASSQDRGEGRNEQFF.

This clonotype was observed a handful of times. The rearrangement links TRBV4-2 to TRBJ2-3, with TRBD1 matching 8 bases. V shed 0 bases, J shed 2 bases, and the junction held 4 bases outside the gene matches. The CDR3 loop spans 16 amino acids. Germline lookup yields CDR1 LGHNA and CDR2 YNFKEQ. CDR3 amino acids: CASSQERQGYTDTQYF. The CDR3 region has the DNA TGTGCCAGCAGCCAAGAGCGACAGGGGTACACAGATACGCAGTATTTT.

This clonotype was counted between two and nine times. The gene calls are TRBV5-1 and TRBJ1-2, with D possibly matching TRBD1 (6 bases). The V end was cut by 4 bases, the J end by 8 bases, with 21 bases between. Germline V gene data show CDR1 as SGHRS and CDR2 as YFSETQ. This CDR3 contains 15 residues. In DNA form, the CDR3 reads TGCGCCAGCAGCCCGGAACAGGGTCTGGCGGGAGGCTACACCTTC. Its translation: CASSPEQGLAGGYTF.

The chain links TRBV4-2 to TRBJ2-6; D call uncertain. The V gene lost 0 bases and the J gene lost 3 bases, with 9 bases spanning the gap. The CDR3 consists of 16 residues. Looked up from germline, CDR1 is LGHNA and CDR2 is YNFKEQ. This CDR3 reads CASSQEAVFGANVLTF. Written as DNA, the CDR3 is TGTGCCAGCAGCCAAGAGGCGGTATTTGGGGCCAACGTCCTGACTTTC.

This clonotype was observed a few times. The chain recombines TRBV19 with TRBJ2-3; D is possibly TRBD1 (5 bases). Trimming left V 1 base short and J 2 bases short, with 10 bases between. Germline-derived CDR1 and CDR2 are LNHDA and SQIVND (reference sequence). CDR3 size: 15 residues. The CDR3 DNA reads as TGTGCCAGTAGTATAGGCAGGGCTGACACAGATACGCAGTATTTT. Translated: CASSIGRADTDTQYF. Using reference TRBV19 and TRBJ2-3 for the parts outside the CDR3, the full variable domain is DGGITQSPKYLFRKEGQNVTLSCEQNLNHDAMYWYRQDPGQGLRLIYYSQIVNDFQKGDIAEGYSVSREKKESFPLTVTSAQKNPTAFYLCASSIGRADTDTQYFGPGTRLTVL.

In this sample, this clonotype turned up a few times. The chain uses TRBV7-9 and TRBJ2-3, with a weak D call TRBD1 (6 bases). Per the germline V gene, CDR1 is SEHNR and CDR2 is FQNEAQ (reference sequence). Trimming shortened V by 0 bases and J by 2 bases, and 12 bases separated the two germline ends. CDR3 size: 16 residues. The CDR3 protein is CASSLAGQGFTDTQYF. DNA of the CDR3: TGTGCCAGCAGCTTAGCAGGGCAGGGGTTCACAGATACGCAGTATTTT.

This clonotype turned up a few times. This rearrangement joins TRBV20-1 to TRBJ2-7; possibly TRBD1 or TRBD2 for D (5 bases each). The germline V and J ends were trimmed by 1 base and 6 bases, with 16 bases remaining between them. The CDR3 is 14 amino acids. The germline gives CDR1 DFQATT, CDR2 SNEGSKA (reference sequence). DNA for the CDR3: TGCAGTGCTAGAGCCCTTCGGGACCTCGGCGAGCAGTACTTC. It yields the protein CSARALRDLGEQYF.

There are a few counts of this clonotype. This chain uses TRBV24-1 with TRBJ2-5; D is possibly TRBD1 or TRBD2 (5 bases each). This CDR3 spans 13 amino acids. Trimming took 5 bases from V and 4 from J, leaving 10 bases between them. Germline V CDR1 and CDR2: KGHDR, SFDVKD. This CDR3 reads CATSAGQVETQYF. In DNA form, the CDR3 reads TGTGCCACCAGTGCGGGGCAGGTAGAGACCCAGTACTTC.